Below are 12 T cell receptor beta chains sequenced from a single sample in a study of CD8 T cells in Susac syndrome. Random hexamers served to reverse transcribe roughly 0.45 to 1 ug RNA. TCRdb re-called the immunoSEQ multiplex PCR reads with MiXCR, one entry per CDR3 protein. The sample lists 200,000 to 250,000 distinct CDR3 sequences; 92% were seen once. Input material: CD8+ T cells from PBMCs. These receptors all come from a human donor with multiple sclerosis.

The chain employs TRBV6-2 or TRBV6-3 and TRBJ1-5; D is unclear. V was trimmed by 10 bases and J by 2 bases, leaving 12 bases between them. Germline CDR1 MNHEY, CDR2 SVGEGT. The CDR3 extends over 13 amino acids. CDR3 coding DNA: TGTGCCACCGCGTGGTTTGGCAATCAGCCCCAGCATTTT. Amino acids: CATAWFGNQPQHF.

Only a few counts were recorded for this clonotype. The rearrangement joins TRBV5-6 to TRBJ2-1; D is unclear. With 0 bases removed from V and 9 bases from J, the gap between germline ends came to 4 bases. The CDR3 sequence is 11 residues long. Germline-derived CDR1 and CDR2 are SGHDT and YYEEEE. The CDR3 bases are TGTGCCAGCAGCTTGGTAGGTGAGCAGTTCTTC. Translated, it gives CASSLVGEQFF.

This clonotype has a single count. CDR3 nucleotides: TGTGCCAGCGGACTGGTCGGACAGGGAGACACCATATATTTT. Translation gives CASGLVGQGDTIYF. The gene calls are TRBV11-2 and TRBJ1-3, with 8 bases lining up with TRBD1. CDR1 and CDR2 from the germline V gene are SGHAT and FQNNGV. Trimming took 8 bases from V and 8 from J; bases not matched to a gene: 11. The CDR3 has 14 residues.

The CDR3, as DNA: TGCGCCAGCAGCCAAGATCAAACGGGATGGGGTCCCTCACCCCTCCACTTT. It encodes CASSQDQTGWGPSPLHF. The chain combines TRBV4-1 with TRBJ1-6; D gene ambiguous. The CDR3 has 17 residues. Germline V gene data show CDR1 as MGHRA and CDR2 as YSYEKL. The V gene lost 0 bases and the J gene lost 10 bases, with 19 bases spanning the gap.

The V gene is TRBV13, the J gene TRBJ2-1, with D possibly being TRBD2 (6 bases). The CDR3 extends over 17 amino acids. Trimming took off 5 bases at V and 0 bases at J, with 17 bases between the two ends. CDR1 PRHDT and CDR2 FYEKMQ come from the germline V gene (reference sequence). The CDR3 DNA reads TGTGCCAGCAGCCTACTTGGAGGGCCCAGCTCCTACAATGAGCAGTTCTTC. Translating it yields CASSLLGGPSSYNEQFF. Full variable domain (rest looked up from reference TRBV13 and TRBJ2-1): AAGVIQSPRHLIKEKRETATLKCYPIPRHDTVYWYQQGPGQDPQFLISFYEKMQSDKGSIPDRFSAQQFSDYHSELNMSSLELGDSALYFCASSLLGGPSSYNEQFFGPGTRLTVL.

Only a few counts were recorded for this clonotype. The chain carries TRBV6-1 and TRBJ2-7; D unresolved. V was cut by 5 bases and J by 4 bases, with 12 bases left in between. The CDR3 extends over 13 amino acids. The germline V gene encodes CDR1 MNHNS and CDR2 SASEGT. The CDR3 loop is CASSSPPRYEQYF. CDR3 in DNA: TGTGCCAGCAGTTCCCCACCCAGATACGAGCAGTACTTC.

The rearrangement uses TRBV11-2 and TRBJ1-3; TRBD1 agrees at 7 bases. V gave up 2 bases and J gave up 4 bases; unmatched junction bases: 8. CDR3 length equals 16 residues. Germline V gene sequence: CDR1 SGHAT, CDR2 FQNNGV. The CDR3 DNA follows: TGTGCCAGCAGCTTACTTCAGGGGGGGCTCGGAAACACCATATATTTT. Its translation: CASSLLQGGLGNTIYF.

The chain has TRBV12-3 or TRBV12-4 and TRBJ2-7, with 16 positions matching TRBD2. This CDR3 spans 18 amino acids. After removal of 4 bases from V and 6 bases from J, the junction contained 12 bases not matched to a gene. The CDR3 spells CASSSTPGLAGGRSEQYF. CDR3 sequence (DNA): TGTGCCAGCAGTTCGACCCCGGGACTAGCGGGGGGGCGTAGCGAGCAGTACTTC.

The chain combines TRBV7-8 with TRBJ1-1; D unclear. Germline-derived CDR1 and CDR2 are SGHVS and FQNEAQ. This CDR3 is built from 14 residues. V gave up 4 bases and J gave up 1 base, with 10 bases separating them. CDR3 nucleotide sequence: TGTGCCAGCAGCTCCAGCTGGGGGAACACTGAAGCTTTCTTT. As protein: CASSSSWGNTEAFF.

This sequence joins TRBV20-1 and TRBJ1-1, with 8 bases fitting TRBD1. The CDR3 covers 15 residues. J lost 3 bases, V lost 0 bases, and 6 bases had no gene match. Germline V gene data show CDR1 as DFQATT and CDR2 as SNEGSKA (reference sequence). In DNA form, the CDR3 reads TGCAGTGCTAGAGATCTGACAGGGGTCGACACTGAAGCTTTCTTT. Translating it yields CSARDLTGVDTEAFF.

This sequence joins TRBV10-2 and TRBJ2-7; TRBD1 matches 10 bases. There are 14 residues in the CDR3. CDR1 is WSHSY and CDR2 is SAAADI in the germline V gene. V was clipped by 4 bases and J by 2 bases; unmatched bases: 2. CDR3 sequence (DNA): TGCGCCAGCAGTGGGGACAGGGGAGCCTACGAGCAGTACTTC. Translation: CASSGDRGAYEQYF.

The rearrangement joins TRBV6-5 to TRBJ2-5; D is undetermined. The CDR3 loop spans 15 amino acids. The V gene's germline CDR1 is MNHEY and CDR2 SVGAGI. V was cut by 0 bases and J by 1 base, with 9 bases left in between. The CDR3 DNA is TGTGCCAGCAGTTACTCTTTCGGAACCCAAGAGACCCAGTACTTC. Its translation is CASSYSFGTQETQYF.